This T cell receptor beta chain derives from a study of graft-versus-host responses after intestinal transplantation. For the study at large: Tacrolimus and steroids were given for around 3 years to all recipients after anti-thymocyte globulin induction. Regarding the study as a whole: Allograft graft-versus-host to host-versus-graft clonal ratios ran high in patients with graft-donor T cell macrochimerism. Researchers found GvH clones in recipient marrow, and some showed up first in ileum or blood.

With regard to this clone: The antigen remains unidentified.

The CDR3 consists of 16 residues. V was pared by 5 bases and J by 2 bases, with 12 bases of the junction left unmatched. CDR1 is SGHTA, CDR2 FQGTGA, per germline. Data came from immunoSEQ multiplex PCR; TCRdb stores just in-frame clones and leaves some out. The sample records tens of thousands of clones, about 89% being singletons. This rearrangement joins TRBV7-3 to TRBJ2-7; TRBD1 matches at 7 bases. The material was unstimulated CD8+ T cells sorted from spleen or lymph node cells, obtained before intestinal transplant. This clonotype was sampled from a human donor who received an intestinal transplant. CDR3 sequence: CASSPPFAGGTYEQYF. CDR3 sequence (DNA): TGTGCCAGCAGCCCCCCTTTCGCAGGGGGAACCTACGAGCAGTACTTC.